A single sample is the source of the 15 T cell receptor beta chains below, sequenced in a study of T cells after somatic rescue of genetic block (dated by TCRdb to between 2020 and 2021). Library method: the immunoSEQ multiplex PCR assay. TCRdb obtained this table from immuneACCESS and retained in-frame rearrangements with V and J assigned. These tables miss some clones; where compared with another copy, unresolved V genes account for less than half of the shortfall, and the remainder is unexplained. Counted in this sample were over 95,000 clones; about 90% of them appeared once. The ten biggest clones cover approximately 1.5% of the sample. The sample was peripheral blood mononuclear cells (PBMCs). Source of these receptors: a woman under 30.

This chain connects TRBV5-1 to TRBJ1-1, with D perhaps matching TRBD1 (5 bases). Germline loops: CDR1 SGHRS, CDR2 YFSETQ. With 3 bases removed from V and 2 bases from J, the gap between germline ends came to 11 bases. The CDR3 sequence is 14 residues long. CDR3 in DNA: TGCGCCAGCAGCTGGACGACAGCCAACACTGAAGCTTTCTTT. It yields the protein CASSWTTANTEAFF.

The chain joins TRBV19 to TRBJ2-1, with 8 positions matching TRBD2. Germline CDR1 and CDR2: LNHDA and SQIVND (reference sequence). Germline trimming cut 6 bases from V and 3 bases from J; bases unmatched to any gene: 4. The CDR3 contains 14 residues. The CDR3 loop reads CASRTGGVYNEQFF. DNA for the CDR3: TGTGCCAGTAGGACCGGGGGGGTCTACAATGAGCAGTTCTTC.

This sequence joins TRBV2 and TRBJ1-1, with D unresolved. CDR3 length: 13 residues. Germline CDR1 and CDR2: SNHLY and FYNNEI. V shed 1 base and J shed 6 bases, with 9 bases lying between them. CDR3 sequence reads: CASSEVRASEAFF. DNA for the CDR3: TGTGCCAGCAGTGAAGTACGTGCGTCTGAAGCTTTCTTT.

The V call is TRBV2, the J call TRBJ1-5, with 7 positions matching TRBD1. The germline gives CDR1 SNHLY, CDR2 FYNNEI. The V segment lost 5 bases and the J segment 0 bases; nucleotides outside the gene matches: 13. This CDR3 comprises 18 residues. The CDR3 region has the DNA TGTGCCAGCAGTAAAGACAGGGCCAATTTAAATAGCAATCAGCCCCAGCATTTT. Translating gives CASSKDRANLNSNQPQHF.

This clone was counted between two and nine times. This chain joins TRBV7-2 and TRBJ1-6; 8 nucleotides match TRBD1. CDR1 is SGHTA, CDR2 FQGNSA, per germline. J was trimmed by 9 bases and V by 4 bases; bases with no gene match: 11. The CDR3 contains 16 residues. The CDR3, as DNA: TGTGCCAGCAGCTCCCGAGACAGGGGATCCAGTTCACCCCTCCACTTT. Its translation is CASSSRDRGSSSPLHF.

This clone showed up just a few times. This sequence joins TRBV14 and TRBJ1-1; no definite D call. CDR3 length equals 13 residues. Germline V gene sequence: CDR1 SGHDN, CDR2 FVKESK. Trimming took off 1 base at V and 3 bases at J, with 6 bases between the two ends. The CDR3 sequence: CASSQGLDTEAFF. CDR3 nucleotide sequence: TGTGCCAGCAGCCAAGGTCTGGACACTGAAGCTTTCTTT.

This clone has just one count. V gene TRBV18 combines with J gene TRBJ2-3; 8 bases align to TRBD1. Per germline, CDR1 KGHSH and CDR2 LQKENI. J lost 5 bases, V lost 5 bases, and 6 bases had no gene match. The CDR3 runs to 14 residues. The chain's CDR3 is CASSKGQGLDTQYF. The DNA of the CDR3 is TGTGCCAGCTCAAAAGGACAGGGATTAGATACGCAGTATTTT.

The table lists this clone with a few counts. V and J are TRBV30 and TRBJ1-2; D is ambiguous. The CDR3 totals 13 residues. The V gene lost 5 bases and the J gene lost 6 bases, with 16 bases spanning the gap. Germline CDR1 GTSNPN, CDR2 SVGIG (reference sequence). CDR3 loop: CAWGPVLPDGYTF. In DNA form, the CDR3 reads TGTGCCTGGGGACCCGTACTGCCTGATGGCTACACCTTC.

This chain connects TRBV14 to TRBJ2-2; 7 nucleotides match TRBD1. Germline values: CDR1 SGHDN, CDR2 FVKESK. This CDR3 contains 15 residues. J lost 5 bases, V lost 6 bases, and 9 bases had no gene match. This CDR3 is CASSGTTGITGELFF. As DNA, the CDR3 is TGTGCCAGCAGTGGAACGACAGGGATAACCGGGGAGCTGTTTTTT.

The chain combines TRBV2 with TRBJ2-3; a possible D gene is TRBD1 (6 bases). Germline V CDR1 and CDR2: SNHLY, FYNNEI. The CDR3 extends over 13 amino acids. V was trimmed by 8 bases and J by 0 bases, leaving 9 bases between them. In nucleotides, the CDR3 is TGTGCCAGCGGGCAGGGGAGCACAGATACGCAGTATTTT. Translating it yields CASGQGSTDTQYF. Full variable domain (rest looked up from reference TRBV2 and TRBJ2-3): EPEVTQTPSHQVTQMGQEVILRCVPISNHLYFYWYRQILGQKVEFLVSFYNNEISEKSEIFDDQFSVERPDGSNFTLKIRSTKLEDSAMYFCASGQGSTDTQYFGPGTRLTVL.

The V and J genes are TRBV7-2 and TRBJ2-7, with no clear D. V gave up 3 bases and J gave up 3 bases, with 6 bases separating them. Germline assignment: CDR1 SGHTA and CDR2 FQGNSA. The CDR3 extends over 12 amino acids. The CDR3 here is CASSLGSYEQYF. DNA for the CDR3: TGTGCCAGCAGCTTGGGCAGCTACGAGCAGTACTTC.

In this sample, this clone turned up a few times. The chain has TRBV5-4 and TRBJ1-1; weak D call: TRBD1 (6 bases). The CDR3 totals 14 residues. CDR1 is SGHNT and CDR2 is YYREEE in the germline V gene (reference sequence). Trimming pared 0 bases from V and 0 bases from J, leaving 6 bases between. CDR3 residues: CASSLGQVNTEAFF. CDR3 DNA: TGTGCCAGCAGCTTGGGACAGGTGAACACTGAAGCTTTCTTT.

The CDR3 DNA is TGTGCCAGCAGCCAACTAGCGGGGGGGTCAGATACGCAGTATTTT. Encoded protein: CASSQLAGGSDTQYF. The chain recombines TRBV4-2 with TRBJ2-3; 12 bases map to TRBD2. Germline CDR1 reads LGHNA; CDR2 reads YNFKEQ. After removal of 2 bases from V and 4 bases from J, the junction contained 1 base not matched to a gene. The CDR3 has 15 residues.

This chain joins TRBV9 and TRBJ2-7; D not resolved. This CDR3 contains 17 residues. Trimming left V 1 base short and J 2 bases short, with 19 bases between. CDR1 is SGDLS, CDR2 YYNGEE, per germline. The CDR3 nucleotides read TGTGCCAGCAGCGTACTATTGAAGGGTTGCCACCCCTACGAGCAGTACTTC. This encodes CASSVLLKGCHPYEQYF.

This clone was counted only a few times. This rearrangement joins TRBV12-5 to TRBJ1-1; D is undetermined. V gave up 2 bases and J gave up 2 bases, with 6 bases separating them. The germline V gene encodes CDR1 LGHNT and CDR2 FRNRAP. This CDR3 has 13 amino acids. CDR3 amino acids: CASGLSSNTEAFF. DNA of the CDR3: TGTGCTAGTGGTTTGAGTTCCAACACTGAAGCTTTCTTT. Together with reference TRBV12-5 and TRBJ1-1, the CDR3 gives the full variable domain: DARVTQTPRHKVTEMGQEVTMRCQPILGHNTVFWYRQTMMQGLELLAYFRNRAPLDDSGMPKDRFSAEMPDATLATLKIQPSEPRDSAVYFCASGLSSNTEAFFGQGTRLTVV.